What follows are 29 T cell receptor beta chains derived from one specimen sequenced in a study of CD8+ T cells in alopecia areata. Extracted from the samples, RNA was reverse transcribed into cDNA to serve as the sequencing template. Profiling relied on immunoSEQ multiplex PCR, and the TCRdb table lists in-frame clones only, not all of them. Among more than 90,000 clones listed, less than 70% were seen once. The sample taken for sequencing was CD4+ T cells sorted from blood. The receptors were gathered from a human donor in good health.

CDR3: CASSLTDSNQPQHF. The CDR3 nucleotides read TGCGCCAGCAGCCTAACGGATAGCAATCAGCCCCAGCATTTT. V is TRBV4-1 and J is TRBJ1-5, with unresolved D. The CDR3 consists of 14 residues. V dropped 4 bases and J dropped 0 bases, with 7 bases sitting between them. Germline CDR1 and CDR2: MGHRA and YSYEKL.

This clone showed up just a few times. The rearrangement joins TRBV23-1 to TRBJ2-4, with 9 bases fitting TRBD1. TRBV23-1 is marked as an open reading frame, function uncertain. This CDR3 is 11 amino acids long. V shed 4 bases, J shed 13 bases, and the junction held 2 bases outside the gene matches. The CDR3 reads CASSPGQGQYF. The CDR3 DNA reads TGCGCCAGCAGTCCGGGACAGGGCCAGTACTTC.

Of note for this clone: Different DNA sequences within this sample yield the same CDR3. The rearrangement joins TRBV29-1 to TRBJ2-5; D remains unclear. Trimming left V 6 bases short and J 2 bases short, with 4 bases between. The CDR3 totals 10 residues. CDR1 is SQVTM, CDR2 ANQGSEA, per germline. The CDR3, as DNA: TGCAGCGTCGGACAAGAGACCCAGTACTTC. Encoded protein: CSVGQETQYF.

This chain connects TRBV5-1 to TRBJ2-2; D gene unclear. The CDR3 has 13 residues. Germline CDR1 is SGHRS and CDR2 is YFSETQ. Trimming removed 0 bases at V and 7 bases at J, with 7 bases between. CDR3 sequence reads: CASSLVVVGELFF. CDR3 sequence (DNA): TGCGCCAGCAGCTTGGTGGTGGTCGGGGAGCTGTTTTTT.

The V call is TRBV28, the J call TRBJ1-2; D gene unclear. Trimming shortened V by 0 bases and J by 5 bases, and 4 bases separated the two germline ends. CDR3 length equals 12 residues. Germline CDR1 MDHEN, CDR2 SYDVKM. The CDR3: CASSLWAYGYTF. CDR3 nucleotides: TGTGCCAGCAGTTTATGGGCGTATGGCTACACCTTC.

The chain combines TRBV7-6 with TRBJ2-1, with D unresolved. This CDR3 has 13 residues. V lost 5 bases to trimming and J lost 5 bases, with 10 bases between them. CDR1 and CDR2 from the germline V gene are SGHVS and FNYEAQ. CDR3 sequence: CASSTNPNNEQFF. Written as DNA, the CDR3 is TGTGCCAGCAGCACCAACCCAAACAATGAGCAGTTCTTC.

This clone was observed a single time. The V and J genes are TRBV30 and TRBJ2-3, with 8 bases matching TRBD2. Germline V lookup: CDR1 GTSNPN, CDR2 SVGIG (reference sequence). After removal of 2 bases from V and 1 base from J, the junction contained 2 bases not matched to a gene. The CDR3 consists of 14 residues. The CDR3 DNA follows: TGTGCCTGGAGTAGCGGGGGCGGCACAGATACGCAGTATTTT. Translating it yields CAWSSGGGTDTQYF.

This clone was seen once. The J gene is TRBJ1-5, the V gene TRBV2; D gene uncertain. This CDR3 region has 15 residues. The germline CDR1 and CDR2 sequences are SNHLY and FYNNEI. Deletions cut 10 bases from V and 7 bases from J, with 23 bases between. In DNA form, the CDR3 reads TGTGCCACTAAGGTGGAGCCCGGGCGGTTGCAGCCCCAGCATTTT. Translating it yields CATKVEPGRLQPQHF.

The chain has TRBV30 and TRBJ1-2; tentative D call: TRBD1 (5 bases). The CDR3 totals 13 residues. V was cut by 2 bases and J by 2 bases, with 9 bases left in between. Germline V lookup: CDR1 GTSNPN, CDR2 SVGIG (reference sequence). CDR3 in amino acids: CAWSSRDNYGYTF. CDR3 nucleotide sequence: TGTGCCTGGAGTTCCCGGGACAACTATGGCTACACCTTC.

The chain combines TRBV30 with TRBJ2-5, with D maybe TRBD1 (5 bases). The germline V gene encodes CDR1 GTSNPN and CDR2 SVGIG (reference sequence). Deletions cut 3 bases from V and 0 bases from J, with 8 bases between. The CDR3 contains 13 residues. CDR3 in amino acids: CAWSAGHQETQYF. CDR3 sequence (DNA): TGTGCCTGGAGCGCAGGGCACCAAGAGACCCAGTACTTC.

The rearrangement joins TRBV5-6 to TRBJ2-1; TRBD1 agrees at 8 bases. Trimming cost V 4 bases and J 1 base; bases outside gene matches: 7. The CDR3 spans 16 residues. Germline CDR1 reads SGHDT; CDR2 reads YYEEEE. In DNA form, the CDR3 reads TGTGCCAGCAGCGGAACAGGGGGTGGTTCCTACAATGAGCAGTTCTTC. Translating it yields CASSGTGGGSYNEQFF.

This rearrangement joins TRBV29-1 to TRBJ1-2; D not resolved. V lost 4 bases, J lost 3 bases, and 12 bases lay in between. Per the germline V gene, CDR1 is SQVTM and CDR2 is ANQGSEA. The CDR3 runs to 13 residues. CDR3 amino acids: CSVGVNSYYGYTF. The CDR3 DNA follows: TGCAGCGTTGGGGTAAACTCTTACTATGGCTACACCTTC.

The V and J genes are TRBV29-1 and TRBJ1-2, with D perhaps TRBD1 (5 bases). CDR3 size: 14 residues. V lost 1 base and J lost 6, with 15 bases in between. The germline CDR1 and CDR2 sequences are SQVTM and ANQGSEA. This chain's CDR3 is CSVEVGQGGNGYTF. In DNA, the CDR3 is TGCAGCGTTGAAGTCGGGCAGGGTGGCAATGGCTACACCTTC. The complete variable domain, with remaining parts taken from reference TRBV29-1 and TRBJ1-2, reads SAVISQKPSRDICQRGTSLTIQCQVDSQVTMMFWYRQQPGQSLTLIATANQGSEATYESGFVIDKFPISRPNLTFSTLTVSNMSPEDSSIYLCSVEVGQGGNGYTFGSGTRLTVV.

The chain joins TRBV29-1 to TRBJ2-5, with a possible D match to TRBD1 (5 bases). The CDR3 runs to 12 residues. Germline CDR1 is SQVTM and CDR2 is ANQGSEA. Trimming left V 3 bases short and J 5 bases short, with 10 bases between. CDR3 protein: CSVEATVETQYF. In DNA form, the CDR3 reads TGCAGCGTTGAGGCGACAGTCGAGACCCAGTACTTC.

The gene calls are TRBV5-1 and TRBJ1-2; TRBD1 matches 7 bases. V dropped 0 bases and J dropped 8; count of bases not matched to a gene: 7. Germline CDR1 reads SGHRS; CDR2 reads YFSETQ. This CDR3 has 14 amino acids. The CDR3 region has the DNA TGCGCCAGCAGCTTGGTTGGGACAGTAGGAGGCTACACCTTC. Translated: CASSLVGTVGGYTF.

This chain connects TRBV27 to TRBJ1-1; possibly TRBD1 for D (5 bases). V was pared by 8 bases and J by 1 base, with 17 bases between. Germline CDR1 reads MNHEY; CDR2 reads SMNVEV (reference sequence). The CDR3 length is 15 residues. The CDR3 is CASFTGRLGNTEAFF. CDR3 DNA: TGTGCCAGCTTCACAGGCCGACTTGGGAACACTGAAGCTTTCTTT.

This chain's CDR3 is CASRQGHGYTF. The CDR3 DNA reads as TGTGCCAGCAGACAGGGCCATGGCTACACCTTC. The chain links TRBV27 to TRBJ1-2; perhaps TRBD1 as D (6 bases). Germline-derived CDR1 and CDR2 are MNHEY and SMNVEV (reference sequence). The V gene lost 6 bases and the J gene lost 6 bases, with 8 bases spanning the gap. The CDR3 totals 11 residues.

The rearrangement joins TRBV2 to TRBJ2-3; D may be TRBD1 or TRBD2 (6 bases each). CDR3 length: 15 amino acids. Germline V gene sequence: CDR1 SNHLY, CDR2 FYNNEI. V lost 3 bases, J lost 0 bases, and 10 bases lay in between. In DNA form, the CDR3 reads TGTGCCAGCAGTGATGGGGGGCCTAGCACAGATACGCAGTATTTT. This sequence encodes CASSDGGPSTDTQYF.

This chain connects TRBV2 to TRBJ1-4; D remains ambiguous. This CDR3 has 14 residues. Germline values: CDR1 SNHLY, CDR2 FYNNEI. The V gene lost 4 bases and the J gene lost 7 bases, with 13 bases spanning the gap. The CDR3 DNA reads TGTGCCAGCAGTGGTACATCGTTAGCTGAAAAACTGTTTTTT. This sequence encodes CASSGTSLAEKLFF.

The V gene is TRBV5-6, the J gene TRBJ1-6; 12 nucleotides align to TRBD1. Germline V gene lookup returns CDR1 SGHDT and CDR2 YYEEEE. CDR3 length: 16 amino acids. Trimming removed 2 bases from V and 7 bases from J; junction bases left unmatched: 4. CDR3 residues: CASSFRDRGLNSPLHF. The DNA of the CDR3 is TGTGCCAGCAGCTTCCGGGACAGGGGGCTAAATTCACCCCTCCACTTT.

V usage is TRBV4-2 and J usage is TRBJ1-2, with TRBD1 as a possible D gene (5 bases). The CDR3 consists of 16 residues. Trimming removed 4 bases from V and 2 bases from J, with 17 bases in between. Per germline, CDR1 LGHNA and CDR2 YNFKEQ. The CDR3 loop is CASSPGTAAQNYGYTF. CDR3 nucleotides: TGTGCCAGCAGCCCCGGGACCGCAGCCCAGAACTATGGCTACACCTTC.

The chain has TRBV7-2 and TRBJ1-1; D is unclear. This CDR3 contains 14 residues. V was trimmed by 5 bases and J by 4 bases, leaving 14 bases between them. Germline V CDR1 and CDR2: SGHTA, FQGNSA. This CDR3 reads CASSPTSGSTEAFF. In nucleotides, the CDR3 is TGTGCCAGCAGCCCCACGTCGGGGAGCACTGAAGCTTTCTTT.

The V gene is TRBV15, the J gene TRBJ1-4; 7 bases are a match to TRBD1. Germline V gives CDR1 LNHNV, CDR2 YYDKDF (reference sequence). The CDR3 runs to 14 residues. Germline trimming cut 9 bases from V and 9 bases from J; bases unmatched to any gene: 13. CDR3 region: CATEDREGMKKLFF. The CDR3 DNA sequence: TGTGCCACAGAAGACAGGGAAGGAATGAAAAAACTGTTTTTT.

V gene TRBV30 combines with J gene TRBJ1-2; weak D call: TRBD1 (6 bases). The CDR3 totals 12 residues. V was trimmed by 5 bases and J by 3 bases, leaving 10 bases between them. The germline gives CDR1 GTSNPN, CDR2 SVGIG (reference sequence). DNA of the CDR3: TGTGCCTGGCAACAGGGCGACTATGGCTACACCTTC. Its translation is CAWQQGDYGYTF.

The rearrangement links TRBV7-6 to TRBJ2-1, with a tentative D call TRBD1 (6 bases). This CDR3 region has 14 residues. Trimming left V 1 base short and J 9 bases short, with 13 bases between. CDR1 and CDR2 from the germline V gene are SGHVS and FNYEAQ. The CDR3 bases are TGTGCCAGCAGCTTAGTGAGGGGGAGTACTGAGCAGTTCTTC. Its translation: CASSLVRGSTEQFF.

This clone was picked up a small number of times. The chain has TRBV30 and TRBJ1-1; D is ambiguous. The germline V gene encodes CDR1 GTSNPN and CDR2 SVGIG (reference sequence). V dropped 2 bases and J dropped 10 bases, with 8 bases sitting between them. The CDR3 is 10 residues long. The CDR3 here is CAWSQVRAFF. The CDR3 DNA follows: TGTGCCTGGAGTCAGGTGAGAGCTTTCTTT.

The chain recombines TRBV5-1 with TRBJ1-1; D call uncertain. This CDR3 spans 13 amino acids. V dropped 4 bases and J dropped 4 bases, with 11 bases sitting between them. The germline V gene encodes CDR1 SGHRS and CDR2 YFSETQ. The CDR3, as DNA: TGCGCCAGCAGCATGAGTAGGGTCACTGAAGCTTTCTTT. Encoded protein: CASSMSRVTEAFF.

Written as DNA, the CDR3 is TGCGCCAGCAGCCCATTTCGGGTGGGTGACTATGGCTACACCTTC. This encodes CASSPFRVGDYGYTF. This chain connects TRBV4-1 to TRBJ1-2; D unclear. V lost 4 bases to trimming and J lost 3 bases, with 15 bases between them. Looked up from germline, CDR1 is MGHRA and CDR2 is YSYEKL. This CDR3 region has 15 residues.

The V and J genes are TRBV30 and TRBJ2-7; tentative D call: TRBD1 (5 bases). The length of the CDR3 is 14 residues. CDR1 is GTSNPN, CDR2 SVGIG, per germline (reference sequence). Trimming removed 3 bases at V and 4 bases at J, with 16 bases between. CDR3 loop: CAWSPRISGYEQYF. Written as DNA, the CDR3 is TGTGCCTGGAGCCCCCGGATCTCAGGGTACGAGCAGTACTTC.